Given below is one TCR beta chain in context. Its antigen is unknown. The entry originates in a study of vaccination and CD4 T cells after COVID-19. Study-wide background: Vaccinees got either two BNT162b2 doses or two mRNA-1273 doses. The study collected post-vaccine samples a median 72 days after dose two, with a range of 14 to 241.

The germline V gene encodes CDR1 DFQATT and CDR2 SNEGSKA (reference sequence). The CDR3 runs to 15 residues. V was clipped by 2 bases and J by 2 bases, with 15 bases between them. The study sequenced cultured CD4+ T cell DNA using the Oncomine TCR Beta short-read assay. TCRdb re-called the PCR reads with MiXCR, one entry per CDR3 protein. Among 3,000 to 4,000 distinct CDR3 sequences, less than 65% were seen once, and the ten largest hold approximately 17%. The treatment is: roughly 11-day PBMC culture with coronavirus spike peptide pools or control peptides (ViraFEST assay). For ViraFEST, peptide pools expanded antigen-specific T cells, after which the TCRs were sequenced.

V gene TRBV20-1 combines with J gene TRBJ1-1, with D hard to call. The material sequenced was CD4+ T cells from blood, cultured in vitro. The sequence was collected from a human donor who had recovered from COVID-19. CDR3 residues: CSARPSRTVNTEAFF. CDR3 DNA sequence: TGCAGTGCTAGACCCAGCCGGACGGTAAACACTGAAGCTTTCTTT.